This T cell receptor beta chain appears in the sequencing data of a study of T-cell memory formation after mild COVID-19. Study results and limitations: Researchers could not confirm that second-wave clones peaking on day 37 targeted SARS-CoV-2.

UMIs and sample barcodes were carried by the TCR alpha and TCR beta cDNA libraries that 5'RACE produced using constant-segment primers. One entry per CDR3 protein, called by TCRdb with MiXCR from the 5' RACE reads. The table shows roughly 190,000 distinct CDR3 sequences, with about 10% occurring only once. To note about this clonotype: What it binds is unknown.

V gave up 6 bases and J gave up 5 bases; unmatched junction bases: 9. This CDR3 spans 15 amino acids. In germline, CDR1 is MGHRA, CDR2 YSYEKL. This clonotype originated in a man in his late teens or twenties who had mild COVID-19 (a few samples of this study predate the infection). Cell type and time point are not known. The sequencing sample was made of PBMCs or a T cell subset sorted from them (not recorded which). The chain has TRBV4-1 and TRBJ2-5; 10 positions match TRBD1. In DNA, the CDR3 is TGCGCCAGCAGGTCACCCGGGACAGGGGACGAGACCCAGTACTTC. Protein sequence: CASRSPGTGDETQYF.